The 12 T cell receptor beta chains presented below share a single source sample, sequenced in a study of CD4 T cells in relation to SARS-CoV-2 and coronaviruses. Sequencing used immunoSEQ multiplex PCR; TCRdb keeps in-frame clones, though not all of them. The data hold 25,000 to 30,000 clones, with approximately 80% observed a single time. Unexposed donor CD4+ T cells date from about 2010-2019, before the COVID-19 pandemic. Isolation of CD4+ T cells took place after about 9 days in culture. What these receptors recognize is not known. The sample comprised CD4+ T cells from PBMCs, cultured in vitro. The receptors were gathered from a human donor in good health.

The chain recombines TRBV20-1 with TRBJ1-1; 7 nucleotides line up with TRBD1. CDR1 and CDR2 (germline): DFQATT, SNEGSKA (reference sequence). This CDR3 has 11 residues. This chain's CDR3 is CSLQGSTEAFF. The CDR3 DNA reads as TGCAGCCTACAGGGGTCCACTGAAGCTTTCTTT.

The chain carries TRBV30 and TRBJ1-5; D remains ambiguous. In germline, CDR1 is GTSNPN, CDR2 SVGIG (reference sequence). V was cut by 3 bases and J by 4 bases, with 13 bases left in between. This CDR3 comprises 14 residues. The CDR3 DNA is TGTGCCTGGAGCGTTCCGGGCCCGAATCAGCCCCAGCATTTT. Protein: CAWSVPGPNQPQHF.

The V and J genes are TRBV29-1 and TRBJ2-1; TRBD2 agrees at 9 bases. The germline gives CDR1 SQVTM, CDR2 ANQGSEA. The V segment lost 7 bases and the J segment 4 bases; nucleotides outside the gene matches: 5. This CDR3 region has 13 residues. The CDR3 bases are TGCAGCGAGACTAGCGGTCATTACAATGAGCAGTTCTTC. Translation: CSETSGHYNEQFF.

This clone was seen a few times. This chain joins TRBV4-3 and TRBJ1-1; D is ambiguous. Trimming left V 2 bases short and J 2 bases short, with 12 bases between. CDR1 is LGHNA, CDR2 YSLEER, per germline. The CDR3 runs to 15 residues. CDR3 region: CASSQHASPNTEAFF. The CDR3 DNA reads as TGCGCCAGCAGCCAACATGCCTCACCCAACACTGAAGCTTTCTTT.

This chain joins TRBV5-1 and TRBJ2-5; D is tentatively TRBD1 or TRBD2 (6 bases each). Germline lookup yields CDR1 SGHRS and CDR2 YFSETQ. Trimming took off 4 bases at V and 5 bases at J, with 15 bases between the two ends. The CDR3 has 14 amino acids. CDR3 DNA sequence: TGCGCCAGCAGCAATGGGGGGCTTCGGGAGACCCAGTACTTC. This gives the protein CASSNGGLRETQYF.

The chain recombines TRBV7-9 with TRBJ2-5; possible D gene TRBD2, 6 bases. The CDR3 covers 13 residues. CDR1 SEHNR and CDR2 FQNEAQ come from the germline V gene (reference sequence). V lost 4 bases and J lost 10, with 16 bases in between. Here the CDR3 DNA reads TGTGCCAGCAGCTCCTCGGAGGGGCGCAACCAGTACTTC. Translated: CASSSSEGRNQYF.

The chain joins TRBV11-2 to TRBJ2-7; D is possibly TRBD2 (6 bases). The V gene's germline CDR1 is SGHAT and CDR2 FQNNGV. V lost 4 bases and J lost 0, with 13 bases in between. This CDR3 has 15 residues. Here the CDR3 reads CASSSVRDGSYEQYF. CDR3 nucleotide sequence: TGTGCCAGCAGCTCGGTGCGGGACGGCTCCTACGAGCAGTACTTC.

J is TRBJ2-7 and V is TRBV5-1; 9 bases are shared with TRBD2. V trimming: 0 bases; J trimming: 5 bases; junction bases outside the gene matches: 6. Per germline, CDR1 SGHRS and CDR2 YFSETQ. There are 15 residues in the CDR3. The CDR3 sequence is CASSLGPSGTHEQYF. The CDR3 DNA reads as TGCGCCAGCAGCTTGGGCCCTAGCGGGACCCACGAGCAGTACTTC.

This clone has just one count. V and J are TRBV7-2 and TRBJ1-1; D might be TRBD1 (5 bases). The CDR3 spans 15 residues. Germline-derived CDR1 and CDR2 are SGHTA and FQGNSA. V lost 0 bases to trimming and J lost 1 base, with 9 bases between them. CDR3 protein: CASSLAPRANTEAFF. DNA of the CDR3: TGTGCCAGCAGCTTAGCCCCCAGGGCGAACACTGAAGCTTTCTTT.

The sample holds one count of this clone. The genes are TRBV29-1 and TRBJ1-2; unclear D gene. Trimming pared 5 bases from V and 8 bases from J, leaving 9 bases between. Per the germline V gene, CDR1 is SQVTM and CDR2 is ANQGSEA. The CDR3 contains 10 residues. The CDR3 sequence: CSVNTGGYTF. CDR3 sequence (DNA): TGCAGCGTTAACACGGGAGGCTACACCTTC.

The chain is built from TRBV6-2 or TRBV6-3 and TRBJ2-7; D is unresolved. The V and J ends lost 5 bases and 2 bases respectively, with 13 bases between them. The CDR3 covers 14 residues. The germline CDR1 and CDR2 sequences are MNHEY and SVGEGT. CDR3 coding DNA: TGTGCCAGCAGTCAACACAACCTTCCCTACGAGCAGTACTTC. It specifies CASSQHNLPYEQYF.

The genes are TRBV6-2 or TRBV6-3 and TRBJ2-3; a weak D match, TRBD2 (6 bases). V lost 6 bases and J 3 bases, leaving 16 bases between the germline ends. The length of the CDR3 is 15 residues. Germline V gives CDR1 MNHEY, CDR2 SVGEGT. CDR3 sequence reads: CASSTGLGKTDTQYF. CDR3 sequence (DNA): TGTGCCAGCAGCACGGGACTCGGGAAGACAGATACGCAGTATTTT.